A single sample gave rise to the 7 T cell receptor beta chains below, sequenced in a study of T cell changes during pregnancy in multiple sclerosis. The assay was immunoSEQ multiplex PCR, and TCRdb's table has in-frame clones only and misses some. The sample holds about 93,000 clones, around 93% seen once. The sample in question was peripheral blood, obtained before pregnancy. Receptors were obtained from a female donor with multiple sclerosis, enrolled in a pregnancy study.

The count of this clone is one. CDR3 loop: CASSVTSGTDAGEQYF. CDR3 DNA sequence: TGTGCCAGCAGCGTGACCTCCGGGACAGACGCCGGGGAGCAGTACTTC. The chain couples TRBV9 to TRBJ2-7; 7 positions agree with TRBD1. J was trimmed by 7 bases and V by 2 bases; bases with no gene match: 15. Germline assignment: CDR1 SGDLS and CDR2 YYNGEE. This CDR3 is built from 16 residues.

V usage is TRBV25-1 and J usage is TRBJ1-6; 8 bases map to TRBD1. Germline V lookup: CDR1 MGHDK, CDR2 SYGVNS. J gave up 7 bases and V 3 bases, and 5 bases lay outside the gene matches. The CDR3 has 15 amino acids. The chain's CDR3 is CASSDPRQGNSPLHF. The CDR3 nucleotides read TGTGCCAGCAGTGATCCGCGACAGGGGAATTCACCCCTCCACTTT.

This chain links TRBV19 with TRBJ2-3; D is perhaps TRBD2 (5 bases). Trimming took off 4 bases at V and 9 bases at J, with 20 bases between the two ends. The CDR3 has 15 amino acids. The germline V gene encodes CDR1 LNHDA and CDR2 SQIVND (reference sequence). CDR3 region: CASSRRPSGNWTQYF. The CDR3, as DNA: TGTGCCAGTAGTAGGAGGCCCAGCGGAAATTGGACGCAGTATTTT.

V usage is TRBV5-1 and J usage is TRBJ2-1; unclear D gene. Germline V gene sequence: CDR1 SGHRS, CDR2 YFSETQ. This CDR3 is 13 amino acids long. With 4 bases removed from V and 7 bases from J, the gap between germline ends came to 12 bases. Here the CDR3 reads CASSPVPGNEQFF. The CDR3 coding sequence is TGCGCCAGCAGCCCAGTCCCCGGGAATGAGCAGTTCTTC. Looking up the rest from reference TRBV5-1 and TRBJ2-1 gives the full variable domain: KAGVTQTPRYLIKTRGQQVTLSCSPISGHRSVSWYQQTPGQGLQFLFEYFSETQRNKGNFPGRFSGRQFSNSRSEMNVSTLELGDSALYLCASSPVPGNEQFFGPGTRLTVL.

In DNA, the CDR3 is TGTGCCAGTAGTATAAGTGCGGCAGGGGACTCCTACGAGCAGTACTTC. Protein: CASSISAAGDSYEQYF. The chain uses TRBV19 and TRBJ2-7; D might be TRBD1 (6 bases). With 2 bases removed from V and 0 bases from J, the gap between germline ends came to 14 bases. The germline gives CDR1 LNHDA, CDR2 SQIVND (reference sequence). This CDR3 region has 16 residues.

This chain joins TRBV28 and TRBJ2-7, with TRBD2 matching over 14 bases. The CDR3 length is 16 residues. Germline CDR1 MDHEN, CDR2 SYDVKM. V trimming: 6 bases; J trimming: 3 bases; junction bases outside the gene matches: 7. As DNA, the CDR3 is TGTGCCAGCAGCTCGCCCGGACTAGCGGGAGGCTACGAGCAGTACTTC. Translated, it gives CASSSPGLAGGYEQYF.

The chain uses TRBV19 and TRBJ1-5; the D gene is possibly TRBD1 (5 bases). The V end was cut by 8 bases, the J end by 3 bases, with 11 bases between. This CDR3 spans 13 amino acids. Germline V lookup: CDR1 LNHDA, CDR2 SQIVND (reference sequence). The CDR3, as DNA: TGTGCCAGTTCTGGGACTTACAATCAGCCCCAGCATTTT. Translated, it gives CASSGTYNQPQHF.